This entry lists 13 T cell receptor beta chains sequenced from one sample in a study of shared clonotypes between healthy human individuals. Method: immunoSEQ multiplex PCR; TCRdb's copy keeps in-frame clones and lacks some. The sample yields about 2.1 million clones, 80% to 95% seen once. Naive CD8 cells lacked CD45RO, underwent positive selection for CCR7 and left out terminally differentiated effector memory CD45RA+ cells. Sequences were obtained from naive CD8+ T cells from PBMCs. These receptors all stem from a man aged 18 to 29 in good health. Some clones in this sample may be carry-over from other donors' samples.

This clone has only one observation. This chain joins TRBV19 and TRBJ1-5, with D unresolved. CDR3 size: 15 residues. The V gene's germline CDR1 is LNHDA and CDR2 SQIVND (reference sequence). V shed 5 bases and J shed 2 bases, with 13 bases lying between them. This chain's CDR3 is CASSPVNLGNQPQHF. In DNA form, the CDR3 reads TGTGCCAGTAGTCCAGTTAATTTAGGCAATCAGCCCCAGCATTTT.

CDR3 nucleotide sequence: TGTGCCAGCAGTCAAAGAGGGGTTGTATCCAAAAACATTCAGTACTTC. This gives the protein CASSQRGVVSKNIQYF. The chain combines TRBV28 with TRBJ2-4, with D perhaps TRBD1 or TRBD2 (5 bases each). The germline V gene has CDR1 MDHEN and CDR2 SYDVKM. This CDR3 is built from 16 residues. V was cut by 5 bases and J by 2 bases, with 16 bases left in between.

The chain is built from TRBV29-1 and TRBJ1-2, with unresolved D. The CDR3 extends over 12 amino acids. V lost 3 bases and J lost 4, with 9 bases in between. Germline V gives CDR1 SQVTM, CDR2 ANQGSEA. CDR3 region: CSVEEGSYGYTF. DNA for the CDR3: TGCAGCGTTGAGGAGGGCAGCTATGGCTACACCTTC.

This clone was seen just once. J is TRBJ1-4 and V is TRBV27; D gene ambiguous. This CDR3 contains 15 residues. Trimming left V 6 bases short and J 5 bases short, with 16 bases between. CDR1 and CDR2 from the germline V gene are MNHEY and SMNVEV (reference sequence). In nucleotides, the CDR3 is TGTGCCAGCAGCTCCACCTCGGAAGGCAATGAAAAACTGTTTTTT. This encodes CASSSTSEGNEKLFF.

The chain links TRBV5-5 to TRBJ1-5, with D maybe TRBD1 (5 bases). V was cut by 4 bases and J by 2 bases, with 13 bases left in between. CDR3 size: 15 residues. Germline CDR1 is SGHKS and CDR2 is YYEKEE (reference sequence). This chain's CDR3 is CASSPVMGRNQPQHF. The DNA of the CDR3 is TGTGCCAGCAGCCCGGTTATGGGGCGCAATCAGCCCCAGCATTTT.

V gene TRBV13 combines with J gene TRBJ1-1, with 9 bases aligning to TRBD1. CDR3 size: 14 residues. V was clipped by 2 bases and J by 11 bases; unmatched bases: 9. Germline V CDR1 and CDR2: PRHDT, FYEKMQ (reference sequence). The CDR3 DNA sequence: TGTGCCAGCAGCTTATATACAGGGGGCGAAGCGGCTTTCTTT. It is translated as CASSLYTGGEAAFF.

The rearrangement links TRBV19 to TRBJ2-5, with 8 bases identical to TRBD2. Trimming at V came to 1 base and at J to 1 base, leaving 8 bases not matched to a gene. The CDR3 contains 17 residues. CDR1 LNHDA and CDR2 SQIVND come from the germline V gene (reference sequence). The CDR3 loop reads CASSIVRAGVGQETQYF. CDR3 DNA: TGTGCCAGTAGTATAGTAAGAGCGGGAGTAGGCCAAGAGACCCAGTACTTC.

The V and J genes are TRBV27 and TRBJ2-7, with D perhaps being TRBD1 or TRBD2 (5 bases each). CDR1 is MNHEY and CDR2 is SMNVEV in the germline V gene (reference sequence). V was clipped by 7 bases and J by 6 bases, with 22 bases between them. The CDR3 runs 15 residues. The CDR3 coding sequence is TGTGCCAGCACCTTGTCGGCCGGGGCAGGGCGCGAGCAGTACTTC. It codes for CASTLSAGAGREQYF.

The chain uses TRBV27 and TRBJ2-7; 7 nucleotides match TRBD1. Trimming removed 5 bases from V and 5 bases from J; junction bases left unmatched: 6. The CDR3 has 13 amino acids. Germline values: CDR1 MNHEY, CDR2 SMNVEV (reference sequence). Here the CDR3 reads CASSRQGRNEQYF. DNA of the CDR3: TGTGCCAGCAGTAGACAGGGAAGGAACGAGCAGTACTTC.

This chain uses TRBV4-1 with TRBJ1-5; the match to TRBD1 covers 9 bases. Losses at the gene ends were 4 bases for V and 2 bases for J; bases not matched to a gene: 3. Germline lookup yields CDR1 MGHRA and CDR2 YSYEKL. This CDR3 is built from 15 residues. This CDR3 reads CASSPDRGGNQPQHF. CDR3 DNA: TGCGCCAGCAGCCCGGACAGGGGAGGCAATCAGCCCCAGCATTTT.

This sequence joins TRBV6-4 and TRBJ1-2; D perhaps matches TRBD1 (6 bases). The CDR3 contains 13 residues. V lost 6 bases and J 7 bases, leaving 15 bases between the germline ends. Germline lookup yields CDR1 MRHNA and CDR2 SNTAGT. Here the CDR3 DNA reads TGTGCCAGCAGGGACAGCAGCGGGGCTGGCTACACCTTC. It codes for CASRDSSGAGYTF.

The V and J genes are TRBV7-9 and TRBJ2-5, with a tentative D call TRBD1 (5 bases). Germline CDR1 SEHNR, CDR2 FQNEAQ (reference sequence). V was pared by 8 bases and J by 0 bases, with 13 bases between. This CDR3 comprises 14 residues. CDR3 residues: CASRGAPYQETQYF. DNA for the CDR3: TGTGCCAGCCGTGGGGCCCCATACCAAGAGACCCAGTACTTC.

The chain has TRBV27 and TRBJ2-7, with 7 bases aligning to TRBD1. This CDR3 spans 16 amino acids. CDR1 MNHEY and CDR2 SMNVEV come from the germline V gene (reference sequence). Unmatched junction bases numbered 7, after V lost 2 bases and J lost 0 bases. The CDR3 coding sequence is TGTGCCAGCAGTTTAATAGGGGGCAGTAGCTCCTACGAGCAGTACTTC. Its translation: CASSLIGGSSSYEQYF.